The source of this T cell receptor (beta chain) is a study of long-term antiretroviral therapy in people with HIV. Trimming stripped 4 bases from V and 0 bases from J, with 9 bases between. Germline-derived CDR1 and CDR2 are SQVTM and ANQGSEA. The CDR3 sequence is 14 residues long. Researchers ran immunoSEQ v3.0 at survey level. Only in-frame clones appear in the TCRdb table, and some are missing; sequencing was by immunoSEQ multiplex PCR. The sample lists 5,000 to 7,500 clones, roughly 73% occurring once. Source: unsorted PBMCs, taken 0.5 years before starting antiretroviral therapy. The V call is TRBV29-1, the J call TRBJ2-2, with D possibly called TRBD1 or TRBD2 (5 bases each). This sequence originates from a man aged 40-55 years with HIV. CDR3 DNA: TGCAGCGTTGCTGAGGGGACGAACACCGGGGAGCTGTTTTTT. Encoded protein: CSVAEGTNTGELFF.